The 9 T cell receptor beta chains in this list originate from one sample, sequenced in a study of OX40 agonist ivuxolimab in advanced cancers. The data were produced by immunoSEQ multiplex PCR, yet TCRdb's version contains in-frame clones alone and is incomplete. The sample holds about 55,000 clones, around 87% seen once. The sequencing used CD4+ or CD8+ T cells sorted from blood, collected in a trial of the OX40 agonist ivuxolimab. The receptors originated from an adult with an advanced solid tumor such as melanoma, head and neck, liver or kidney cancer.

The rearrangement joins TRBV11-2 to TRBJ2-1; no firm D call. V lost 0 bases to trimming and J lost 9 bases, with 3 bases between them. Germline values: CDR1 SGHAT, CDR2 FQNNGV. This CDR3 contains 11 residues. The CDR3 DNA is TGTGCCAGCAGCTTAGAAGGTGAGCAGTTCTTC. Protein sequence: CASSLEGEQFF. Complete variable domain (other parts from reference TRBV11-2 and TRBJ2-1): EAGVAQSPRYKIIEKRQSVAFWCNPISGHATLYWYQQILGQGPKLLIQFQNNGVVDDSQLPKDRFSAERLKGVDSTLKIQPAKLEDSAVYLCASSLEGEQFFGPGTRLTVL.

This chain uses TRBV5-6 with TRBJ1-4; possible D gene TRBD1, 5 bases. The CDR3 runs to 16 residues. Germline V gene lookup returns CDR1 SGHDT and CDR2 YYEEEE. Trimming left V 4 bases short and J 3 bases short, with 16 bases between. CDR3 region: CASSIDLGTANEKLFF. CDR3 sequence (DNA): TGTGCCAGCAGCATTGATCTGGGGACGGCTAATGAAAAACTGTTTTTT.

CDR3 nucleotide sequence: TGCGCCAGCCAGGGCCGGAGCTCCTACGAGCAGTACTTC. Translating gives CASQGRSSYEQYF. The chain links TRBV10-2 to TRBJ2-5, with D tentatively TRBD1 (5 bases). The DNA end is a closer match to TRBJ2-7, so the J assignment may be wrong. Looked up from germline, CDR1 is WSHSY and CDR2 is SAAADI. This CDR3 is 13 amino acids long.

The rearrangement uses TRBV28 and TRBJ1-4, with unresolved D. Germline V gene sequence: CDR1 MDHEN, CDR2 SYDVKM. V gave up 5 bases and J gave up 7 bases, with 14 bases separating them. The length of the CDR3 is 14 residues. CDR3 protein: CASSVITGFEKLFF. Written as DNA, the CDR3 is TGTGCCAGCAGTGTTATCACCGGGTTTGAAAAACTGTTTTTT. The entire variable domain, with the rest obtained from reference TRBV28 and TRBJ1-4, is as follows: DVKVTQSSRYLVKRTGEKVFLECVQDMDHENMFWYRQDPGLGLRLIYFSYDVKMKEKGDIPEGYSVSREKKERFSLILESASTNQTSMYLCASSVITGFEKLFFGSGTQLSVL.

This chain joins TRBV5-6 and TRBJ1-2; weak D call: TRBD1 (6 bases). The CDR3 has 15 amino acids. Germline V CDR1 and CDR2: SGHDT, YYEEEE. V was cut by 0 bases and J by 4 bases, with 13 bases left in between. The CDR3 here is CASSLARAGAYGYTF. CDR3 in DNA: TGTGCCAGCAGCTTGGCCAGGGCAGGGGCCTATGGCTACACCTTC.

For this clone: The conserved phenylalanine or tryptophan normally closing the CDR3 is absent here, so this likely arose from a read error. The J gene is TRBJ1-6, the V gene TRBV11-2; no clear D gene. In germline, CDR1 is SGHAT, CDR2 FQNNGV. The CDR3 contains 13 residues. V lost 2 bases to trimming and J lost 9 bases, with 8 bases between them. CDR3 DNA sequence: TGTGCCAGCAGCTTATCGGTTGTTTCACCCCTCCACCTT. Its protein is CASSLSVVSPLHL.

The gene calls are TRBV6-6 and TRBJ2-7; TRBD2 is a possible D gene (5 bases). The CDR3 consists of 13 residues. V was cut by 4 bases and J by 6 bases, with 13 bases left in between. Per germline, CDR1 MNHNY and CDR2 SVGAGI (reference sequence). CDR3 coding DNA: TGTGCCAGCAGTTCTATTGGCCGGGGCGAGCAGTACTTC. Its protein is CASSSIGRGEQYF.

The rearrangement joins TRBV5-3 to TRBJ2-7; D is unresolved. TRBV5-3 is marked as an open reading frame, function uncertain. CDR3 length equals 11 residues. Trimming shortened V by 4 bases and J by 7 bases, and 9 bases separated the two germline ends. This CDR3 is CARSPTQEQYF. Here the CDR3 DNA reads TGTGCCAGAAGCCCTACCCAGGAGCAGTACTTC.

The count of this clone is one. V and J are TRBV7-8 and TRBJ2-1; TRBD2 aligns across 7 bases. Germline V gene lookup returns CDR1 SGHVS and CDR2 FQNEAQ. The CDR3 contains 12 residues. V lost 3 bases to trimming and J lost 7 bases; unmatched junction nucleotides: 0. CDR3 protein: CASSLGLNEQFF. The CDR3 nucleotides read TGTGCCAGCAGCTTGGGACTAAATGAGCAGTTCTTC.